This T cell receptor (beta chain) was documented in a study of T cell responses to AZD1222 COVID-19 vaccine. General observations from the study: Clonal diversity was possibly underestimated, and the donors were mostly white British, with more females. Across the whole spike, CD4 TCRs peaked at regions 160-218 and 743-854. Nearly half of the spike-specific TCRs reportedly recognize variant regions that carry no mutations.

A remark on this clone: What it recognizes is unknown.

This CDR3 contains 15 residues. Germline V gene sequence: CDR1 LNHDA, CDR2 SQIVND (reference sequence). V lost 2 bases and J lost 8; bases outside the gene matches: 5. Method: immunoSEQ multiplex PCR; TCRdb's copy keeps in-frame clones and lacks some. The sample has 150,000 or so clones, more than 70% seen once. The chain employs TRBV19 and TRBJ1-5, with TRBD1 identical over 11 bases. The source of this sequence is an adult in good health. Sequencing was performed on peripheral blood, taken on day 0 of AZD1222 vaccination. This CDR3 reads CASSIMGQGVEPQHF. CDR3 bases: TGTGCCAGTAGTATAATGGGACAGGGGGTAGAGCCCCAGCATTTT.